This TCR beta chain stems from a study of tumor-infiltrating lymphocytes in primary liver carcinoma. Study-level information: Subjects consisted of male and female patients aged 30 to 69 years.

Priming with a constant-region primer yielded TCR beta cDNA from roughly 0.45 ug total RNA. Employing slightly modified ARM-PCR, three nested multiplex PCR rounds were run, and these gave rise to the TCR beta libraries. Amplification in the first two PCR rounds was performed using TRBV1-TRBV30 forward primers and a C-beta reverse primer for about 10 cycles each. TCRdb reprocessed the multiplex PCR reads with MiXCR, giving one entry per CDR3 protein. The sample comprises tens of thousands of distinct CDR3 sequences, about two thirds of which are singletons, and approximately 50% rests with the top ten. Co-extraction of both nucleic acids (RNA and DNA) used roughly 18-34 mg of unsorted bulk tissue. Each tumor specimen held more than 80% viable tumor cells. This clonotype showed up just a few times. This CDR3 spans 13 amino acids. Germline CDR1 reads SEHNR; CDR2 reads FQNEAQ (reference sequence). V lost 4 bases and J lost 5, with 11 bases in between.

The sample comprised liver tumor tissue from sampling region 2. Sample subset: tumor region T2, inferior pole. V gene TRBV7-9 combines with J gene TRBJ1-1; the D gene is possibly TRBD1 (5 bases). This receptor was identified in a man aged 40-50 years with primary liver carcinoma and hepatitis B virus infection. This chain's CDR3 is CASSSGSETEAFF. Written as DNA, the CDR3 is TGTGCCAGCAGCTCAGGGTCTGAAACTGAAGCTTTCTTT. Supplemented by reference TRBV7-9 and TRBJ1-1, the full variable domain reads DTGVSQNPRHKITKRGQNVTFRCDPISEHNRLYWYRQTLGQGPEFLTYFQNEAQLEKSRLLSDRFSAERPKGSFSTLEIQRTEQGDSAMYLCASSSGSETEAFFGQGTRLTVV.